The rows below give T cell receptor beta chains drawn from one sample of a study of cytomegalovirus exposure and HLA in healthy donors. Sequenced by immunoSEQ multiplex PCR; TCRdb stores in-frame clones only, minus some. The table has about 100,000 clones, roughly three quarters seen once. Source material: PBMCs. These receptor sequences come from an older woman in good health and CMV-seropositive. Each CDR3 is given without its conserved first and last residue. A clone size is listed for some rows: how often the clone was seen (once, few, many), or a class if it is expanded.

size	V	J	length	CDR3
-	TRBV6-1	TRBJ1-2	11	ASSEAGLRGYT
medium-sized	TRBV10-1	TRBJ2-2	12	ASSEGLETGELF
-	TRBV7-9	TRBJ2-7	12	AGTLAGGTYEQY
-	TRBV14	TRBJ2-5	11	ASSRDFQETQY
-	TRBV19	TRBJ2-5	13	ASNARTGLSETQY
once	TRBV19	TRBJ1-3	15	ASSIRGGTSTGNTIY
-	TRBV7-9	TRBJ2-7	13	ASSLLMDREYEQY
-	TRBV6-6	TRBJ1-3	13	ASSYSIDSGNTIY
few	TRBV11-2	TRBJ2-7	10	ASSLGYSEQY
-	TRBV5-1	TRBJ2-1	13	ASSGGLAGDNEQF
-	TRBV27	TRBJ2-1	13	ASSLRLAGYNEQF
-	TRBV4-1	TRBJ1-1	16	ASSQDLEGGGMNTEAF
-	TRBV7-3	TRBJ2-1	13	ASSERTSGGNEQF
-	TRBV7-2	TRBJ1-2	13	ASSSTHRGDYGYT
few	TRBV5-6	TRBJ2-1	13	ASSKLAGGTYEQF
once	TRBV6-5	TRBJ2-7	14	ASSSSGTVGWDEQY
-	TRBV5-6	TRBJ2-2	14	ASSLDGGPNTGELF
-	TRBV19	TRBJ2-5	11	ASRSGTEETQY
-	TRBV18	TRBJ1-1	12	ASSPPGGGTEAF
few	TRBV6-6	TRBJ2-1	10	ASSSGLVYQF
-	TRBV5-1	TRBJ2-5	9	ASSRQETQY
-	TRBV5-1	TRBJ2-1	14	ASSSPGHPTYNEQF
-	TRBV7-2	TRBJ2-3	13	ASSLRSRGADTQY
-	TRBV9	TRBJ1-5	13	ASSALDSINQPQH
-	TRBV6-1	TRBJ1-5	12	ASSEPGREQPQH
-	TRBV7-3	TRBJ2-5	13	ASSLVGGAQETQY
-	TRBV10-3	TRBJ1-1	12	AISPGGRQTEAF
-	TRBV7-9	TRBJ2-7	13	ASSRPGQRRGEQY
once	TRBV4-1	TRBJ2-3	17	ASSQEVSGRTTGTDTQY
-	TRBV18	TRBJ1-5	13	ASSPGRPKNQPQH
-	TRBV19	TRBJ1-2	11	ASRSRDTYGYT
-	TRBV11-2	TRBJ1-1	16	ASSFRNIVGTGSTEAF
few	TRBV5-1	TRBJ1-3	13	ASSLEPVGGNTIY
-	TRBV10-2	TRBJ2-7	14	ASSETPSGVVYEQY
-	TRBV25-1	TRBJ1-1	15	ASSEYRSNSRNTEAF
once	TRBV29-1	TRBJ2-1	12	SVEKGAGVGEQF
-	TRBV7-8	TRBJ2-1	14	ASSLISRERIDEQF
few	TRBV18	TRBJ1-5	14	ASSQNTMYSNQPQH
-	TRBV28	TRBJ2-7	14	ASSFVGHLKDYEQY
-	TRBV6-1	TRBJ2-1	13	ASRVGTLQYNEQF
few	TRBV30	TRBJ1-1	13	AWSTFWDRDSEAF
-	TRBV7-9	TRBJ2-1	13	ASSLASGRANEQF
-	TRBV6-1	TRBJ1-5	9	ASREPGPQH
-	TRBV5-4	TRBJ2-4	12	ASSWQGAADIQY
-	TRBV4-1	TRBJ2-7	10	ASSAREGEQY
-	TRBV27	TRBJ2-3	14	ASSSGLAGSTDTQY
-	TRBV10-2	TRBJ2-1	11	ASSEKSGGEQF
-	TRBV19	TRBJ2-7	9	ASIGRNEQY
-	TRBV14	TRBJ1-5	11	ASSQGVRQPQH
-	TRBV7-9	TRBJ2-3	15	ASSLGQARTSTDTQY
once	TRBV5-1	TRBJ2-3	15	ASRQNTLAGFTDTQY
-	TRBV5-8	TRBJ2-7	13	ASSRSGTGDYEQY
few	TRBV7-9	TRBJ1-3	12	ASSLTGTGNTIY
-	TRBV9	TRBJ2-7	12	ASSVASTADEQY